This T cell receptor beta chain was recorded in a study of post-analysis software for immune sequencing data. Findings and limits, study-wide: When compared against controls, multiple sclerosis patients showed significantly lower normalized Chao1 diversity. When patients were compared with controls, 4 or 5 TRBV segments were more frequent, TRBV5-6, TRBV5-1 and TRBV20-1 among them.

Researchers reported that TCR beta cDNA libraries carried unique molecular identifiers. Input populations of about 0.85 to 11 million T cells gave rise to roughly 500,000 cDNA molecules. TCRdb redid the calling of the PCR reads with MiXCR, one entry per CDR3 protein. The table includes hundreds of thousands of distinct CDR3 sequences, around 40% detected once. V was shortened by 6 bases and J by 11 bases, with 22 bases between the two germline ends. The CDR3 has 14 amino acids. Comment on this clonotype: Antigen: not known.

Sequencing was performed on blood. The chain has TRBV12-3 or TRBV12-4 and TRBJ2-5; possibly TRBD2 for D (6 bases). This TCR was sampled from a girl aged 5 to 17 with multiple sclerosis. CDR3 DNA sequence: TGTGCCAGCAGAAATGCGGGATACCCTTTCCAGCAGTACTTC. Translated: CASRNAGYPFQQYF.